The 21 T cell receptor beta chains below were found in one sample sequenced in a study of radiotherapy plus CTLA-4 blockade in lung cancer (dated 2018 in TCRdb). Libraries came from the immunoSEQ multiplex PCR assay. In its TCRdb copy, this immuneACCESS table keeps in-frame sequences only and misses some clones. Where compared with another copy, unresolved V genes explain less than half of these, and the others have no known cause. This sample has about 40,000 clones in its table, and approximately 79% of those were observed once. Of the sample, less than 25% falls within the top ten clones. Source: peripheral blood, taken from a patient treated with radiotherapy plus ipilimumab. Receptors originate from a human donor with non-small cell lung cancer that progressed on radiotherapy plus ipilimumab.

This chain connects TRBV6-5 to TRBJ2-2; 7 bases match TRBD2. V lost 7 bases and J lost 7; bases outside the gene matches: 3. This CDR3 comprises 12 residues. Germline CDR1 is MNHEY and CDR2 is SVGAGI. The CDR3 protein is CASKSGDGELFF. CDR3 sequence (DNA): TGTGCCAGCAAGAGCGGGGACGGGGAGCTGTTTTTT.

The chain combines TRBV15 with TRBJ2-3, with D unclear. Trimming pared 0 bases from V and 1 base from J, leaving 8 bases between. CDR3 length equals 15 residues. Germline CDR1 reads LNHNV; CDR2 reads YYDKDF (reference sequence). CDR3 protein: CATSRDLAGTDTQYF. CDR3 coding DNA: TGTGCCACCAGCAGAGATCTGGCAGGCACAGATACGCAGTATTTT.

A single count supports this clone. The CDR3 loop is CASSLLAGPQETQYF. In DNA, the CDR3 is TGTGCCAGCAGCCTTTTAGCGGGGCCGCAAGAGACCCAGTACTTC. V is TRBV7-6 and J is TRBJ2-5; TRBD2 aligns across 8 bases. In germline, CDR1 is SGHVS, CDR2 FNYEAQ. The CDR3 totals 15 residues. The J segment lost 2 bases and the V segment lost 5 bases, leaving 7 bases of the junction unmatched. Based on the CDR3 plus reference TRBV7-6 and TRBJ2-5, the full variable domain is GAGVSQSPRYKVTKRGQDVALRCDPISGHVSLYWYRQALGQGPEFLTYFNYEAQQDKSGLPNDRFSAERPEGSISTLTIQRTEQRDSAMYRCASSLLAGPQETQYFGPGTRLLVL.

The V call is TRBV19, the J call TRBJ2-1; perhaps TRBD2 as D (5 bases). The V and J ends lost 3 bases and 5 bases respectively, with 14 bases between them. The germline V gene encodes CDR1 LNHDA and CDR2 SQIVND (reference sequence). The CDR3 runs to 15 residues. In DNA, the CDR3 is TGTGCCAGTAGTATCGGGATCTTGGAGCACAATGAGCAGTTCTTC. Protein: CASSIGILEHNEQFF.

The chain recombines TRBV2 with TRBJ2-5; maybe TRBD2 (6 bases). Per the germline V gene, CDR1 is SNHLY and CDR2 is FYNNEI. The V gene lost 6 bases and the J gene lost 4 bases, with 18 bases spanning the gap. The CDR3 is made up of 15 amino acids. CDR3 sequence (DNA): TGTGCCAGCAGGGCGACTGACTGGGGAGGAGAGACCCAGTACTTC. Translating it yields CASRATDWGGETQYF. Together with reference TRBV2 and TRBJ2-5, the CDR3 gives the full variable domain: EPEVTQTPSHQVTQMGQEVILRCVPISNHLYFYWYRQILGQKVEFLVSFYNNEISEKSEIFDDQFSVERPDGSNFTLKIRSTKLEDSAMYFCASRATDWGGETQYFGPGTRLLVL.

Written as DNA, the CDR3 is TGTGCCAGCAGCCCCATTAGCGGGGGATCCACTAGCACAGATACGCAGTATTTT. Its translation is CASSPISGGSTSTDTQYF. The chain uses TRBV4-2 and TRBJ2-3; TRBD2 aligns across 9 bases. With 4 bases clipped from V and 0 bases from J, the junction kept 11 bases outside the gene matches. Germline assignment: CDR1 LGHNA and CDR2 YNFKEQ. The CDR3 is 18 residues long.

This clone was detected only a few times. CDR3 region: CASSLGQGAHQPQHF. CDR3 coding DNA: TGTGCCAGCAGCCTAGGACAGGGGGCACATCAGCCCCAGCATTTT. The gene calls are TRBV5-6 and TRBJ1-5; TRBD1 matches at 11 bases. Germline V lookup: CDR1 SGHDT, CDR2 YYEEEE. Unmatched junction bases numbered 5, after V lost 4 bases and J lost 5 bases. The CDR3 length is 15 residues.

The chain has TRBV19 and TRBJ2-7; D is perhaps TRBD2 (6 bases). This CDR3 is 14 amino acids long. V lost 5 bases and J 3 bases, leaving 14 bases between the germline ends. Germline V gene sequence: CDR1 LNHDA, CDR2 SQIVND (reference sequence). The CDR3 reads CASSPGHGGYEQYF. In DNA form, the CDR3 reads TGTGCCAGTAGTCCAGGACACGGGGGCTACGAGCAGTACTTC.

This clone was recorded only once. This chain connects TRBV10-3 to TRBJ2-1; TRBD2 matches 10 bases. Germline CDR1 ENHRY, CDR2 SYGVKD. This CDR3 has 12 amino acids. CDR3 amino acids: CAASGGPTEQFF. DNA of the CDR3: TGTGCGGCTAGCGGGGGCCCGACGGAGCAGTTCTTC.

This clone has a handful of counts. The chain uses TRBV10-3 and TRBJ2-3; 11 bases map to TRBD1. With V trimmed by 4 bases and J by 3 bases, 0 bases remained unmatched. Per the germline V gene, CDR1 is ENHRY and CDR2 is SYGVKD. The CDR3 length is 14 residues. CDR3 in DNA: TGTGCCATCAGTGGGGACAGGGGGACAGATACGCAGTATTTT. It yields the protein CAISGDRGTDTQYF.

This clone was counted once. This rearrangement joins TRBV11-1 to TRBJ2-2; TRBD2 agrees at 15 bases. The CDR3 loop spans 16 amino acids. Germline CDR1 is SGHAT and CDR2 is FQDESV (reference sequence). J gave up 7 bases and V 5 bases, and 5 bases lay outside the gene matches. The CDR3 loop is CASSRTSGGAGGELFF. Written as DNA, the CDR3 is TGTGCCAGCAGCCGGACTAGCGGGGGGGCGGGCGGGGAGCTGTTTTTT.

This chain uses TRBV4-1 with TRBJ1-2; the match to TRBD1 covers 8 bases. From germline, CDR1 is MGHRA and CDR2 YSYEKL. J lost 0 bases, V lost 4 bases, and 13 bases had no gene match. This CDR3 region has 18 residues. CDR3 nucleotide sequence: TGCGCCAGCAGCCTAGCATGGGGACAGGACTCGTCTAACTATGGCTACACCTTC. The encoded protein is CASSLAWGQDSSNYGYTF.

This rearrangement joins TRBV18 to TRBJ1-4; no definite D call. The CDR3 consists of 16 residues. The germline V gene encodes CDR1 KGHSH and CDR2 LQKENI. The germline V and J ends were trimmed by 0 bases and 0 bases, with 8 bases remaining between them. CDR3 amino acids: CASSPPPGATNEKLFF. CDR3 sequence (DNA): TGTGCCAGCTCACCACCCCCAGGTGCAACTAATGAAAAACTGTTTTTT.

The rearrangement links TRBV5-8 to TRBJ2-7, with 11 bases lining up with TRBD1. The J segment lost 7 bases and the V segment lost 4 bases, leaving 13 bases of the junction unmatched. This CDR3 comprises 16 residues. Germline CDR1 is SGHTS and CDR2 is YDEGEE. CDR3 in DNA: TGTGCCAGCAGCCTTGATTTAGGACAGGGGGCCGGGGAGCAGTACTTC. Residues: CASSLDLGQGAGEQYF.

CDR3 in DNA: TGTGCCAGCAGTTTCGAGAAGGAGGGAACCTATGGCTACACCTTC. It specifies CASSFEKEGTYGYTF. This sequence joins TRBV6-6 and TRBJ1-2; D not certain. V was shortened by 4 bases and J by 4 bases, with 16 bases between the two germline ends. The CDR3 runs to 15 residues. The germline gives CDR1 MNHNY, CDR2 SVGAGI (reference sequence).

V is TRBV5-4 and J is TRBJ2-1; 8 positions match TRBD2. Per the germline V gene, CDR1 is SGHNT and CDR2 is YYREEE (reference sequence). CDR3 size: 15 residues. V lost 4 bases and J lost 4; bases outside the gene matches: 7. This CDR3 reads CASSPNLAGYNEQFF. CDR3 DNA sequence: TGTGCCAGCAGCCCTAATTTAGCGGGGTACAATGAGCAGTTCTTC.

A single count supports this clone. J is TRBJ2-1 and V is TRBV5-1; D may be TRBD1 (5 bases). Trimming took off 4 bases at V and 2 bases at J, with 16 bases between the two ends. CDR3 size: 16 residues. Germline CDR1 and CDR2: SGHRS and YFSETQ. DNA for the CDR3: TGCGCCAGCAGCCTCCTCGGAAGGGGAACCTACAATGAGCAGTTCTTC. This translates into CASSLLGRGTYNEQFF.

The chain combines TRBV7-2 with TRBJ2-7; D is ambiguous. V lost 4 bases to trimming and J lost 6 bases, with 13 bases between them. From germline, CDR1 is SGHTA and CDR2 FQGNSA. The CDR3 covers 13 residues. The CDR3 coding sequence is TGTGCCAGCAGCTCCCCGGCCGTAGCCGAGCAGTACTTC. Protein sequence: CASSSPAVAEQYF.

The V call is TRBV19, the J call TRBJ1-1, with D unclear. The germline V and J ends were trimmed by 6 bases and 3 bases, with 17 bases remaining between them. The germline V gene encodes CDR1 LNHDA and CDR2 SQIVND (reference sequence). The CDR3 runs 15 residues. The CDR3 DNA follows: TGTGCCAGTAGCGACCCCCGGGGAGGACACACTGAAGCTTTCTTT. Translating gives CASSDPRGGHTEAFF.

The chain carries TRBV10-3 and TRBJ1-4; D unclear. Germline V gene sequence: CDR1 ENHRY, CDR2 SYGVKD. The CDR3 totals 18 residues. Trimming took 0 bases from V and 12 from J, leaving 26 bases between them. As DNA, the CDR3 is TGTGCCATCAGTGAGTCGGCAGCGGGATCGTCGGGGAGCGCGGAACTGTTTTTT. Protein product: CAISESAAGSSGSAELFF.

This clone was seen a single time. The rearrangement uses TRBV6-1 and TRBJ1-2; the D gene is possibly TRBD1 (6 bases). Germline V gives CDR1 MNHNS, CDR2 SASEGT. The V and J ends lost 4 bases and 13 bases respectively, with 13 bases between them. The CDR3 runs to 11 residues. This CDR3 reads CASSASGAGTF. CDR3 coding DNA: TGTGCCAGCAGTGCCTCAGGGGCGGGCACCTTC.